Listed here are 27 T cell receptor beta chains from one sample, sequenced in a study of T cells expressing NK-cell markers. TCRdb re-called the 5' RACE reads and shows each CDR3 protein once, DNA omitted. This repertoire includes approximately 440,000 distinct CDR3 sequences. The source material was blood T cells: a sorted CD56 or NKG2C T cell subset, CD4+ or CD8+ T cells, or bulk PBMC T cells (not recorded which). These receptors all come from a woman between 45 and 60 years old in good health.

The genes are TRBV4-2 and TRBJ2-2; no DNA is available, so the TRBD2 call from TCRdb remains unchecked. Germline assignment: CDR1 LGHNA and CDR2 YNFKEQ. This CDR3 comprises 15 residues. The CDR3 here is CASSPGASGYGELFF.

The chain has TRBV11-3 and TRBJ2-3; TCRdb reports TRBD1, a call that lacks DNA to check it against. The CDR3 runs to 15 residues. Germline lookup yields CDR1 SGHNT and CDR2 YENEEA. The CDR3: CASSWTEFRADTQYF.

This sequence joins TRBV27 and TRBJ1-6; without DNA, the TCRdb call of TRBD1 cannot be checked. This CDR3 contains 12 residues. CDR1 and CDR2 from the germline V gene are MNHEY and SMNVEV (reference sequence). CDR3 protein: CASSSGVTPLHF.

The chain has TRBV29-1 and TRBJ2-5; TCRdb indicates TRBD1, and absent DNA this call remains unverified. The CDR3 totals 12 residues. CDR1 and CDR2 (germline): SQVTM, ANQGSEA. CDR3 sequence reads: CSVQGGGETQYF.

This chain joins TRBV12-3 or TRBV12-4 and TRBJ1-4; TCRdb calls TRBD1, which cannot be checked without DNA. The length of the CDR3 is 15 residues. Here the CDR3 reads CASSPPWTGSEKLFF.

The chain recombines TRBV4-1 with TRBJ1-1; TCRdb picks TRBD1, but there is no DNA to check that call. Germline CDR1 MGHRA, CDR2 YSYEKL. The CDR3 is 14 amino acids. The CDR3 here is CASSPGSVRPEAFF.

The chain has TRBV5-1 and TRBJ2-5; TCRdb returns TRBD1, unconfirmable since there is no DNA. The CDR3 spans 14 residues. Germline CDR1 and CDR2: SGHRS and YFSETQ. CDR3 region: CASSPQGQTETQYF.

The chain has TRBV4-1 and TRBJ2-7; the D gene TCRdb calls, TRBD1, cannot be checked with no DNA. The CDR3 has 14 residues. The germline gives CDR1 MGHRA, CDR2 YSYEKL. The CDR3 here is CASSRDSLTYEQYF.

The chain links TRBV12-3 or TRBV12-4 to TRBJ2-6; the TCRdb D gene call, TRBD1, has no DNA to confirm it. CDR3 length: 18 amino acids. CDR3 sequence: CASSSIRDRLSGANVLTF.

The genes are TRBV20-1 and TRBJ1-5. CDR3 size: 15 residues. The V gene's germline CDR1 is DFQATT and CDR2 SNEGSKA (reference sequence). CDR3 loop: CSARGDSYSNQPQHF.

The chain has TRBV14 and TRBJ2-3; TCRdb calls TRBD1, which cannot be checked without DNA. The CDR3 consists of 14 residues. Germline V gene sequence: CDR1 SGHDN, CDR2 FVKESK. This CDR3 reads CASSTLGRTDTQYF. Filled out from reference TRBV14 and TRBJ2-3, the complete variable domain reads EAGVTQFPSHSVIEKGQTVTLRCDPISGHDNLYWYRRVMGKEIKFLLHFVKESKQDESGMPNNRFLAERTGGTYSTLKVQPAELEDSGVYFCASSTLGRTDTQYFGPGTRLTVL.

The chain carries TRBV12-3 or TRBV12-4 and TRBJ2-1; with no DNA, the TCRdb D assignment of TRBD2 cannot be verified. CDR3 size: 15 residues. CDR3 sequence reads: CASSSATDSYNEQFF.

This rearrangement joins TRBV2 to TRBJ2-3; TCRdb selects TRBD1, and the lack of DNA leaves this call unchecked. Germline V lookup: CDR1 SNHLY, CDR2 FYNNEI. This CDR3 is 15 amino acids long. The CDR3: CASTEVDRATDTQYF.

The rearrangement links TRBV20-1 to TRBJ1-1. CDR1 is DFQATT and CDR2 is SNEGSKA in the germline V gene (reference sequence). This CDR3 comprises 16 residues. The CDR3 loop is CSARPTGAVGDTEAFF.

The CDR3 sequence: CSVGVTGTRLRRDGYTF. The chain employs TRBV29-1 and TRBJ1-2; the TCRdb D gene call, TRBD1, has no DNA to confirm it. CDR3 length: 17 residues. Per germline, CDR1 SQVTM and CDR2 ANQGSEA.

This chain joins TRBV2 and TRBJ2-3; without DNA, the TCRdb call of TRBD2 cannot be checked. The germline V gene encodes CDR1 SNHLY and CDR2 FYNNEI. The CDR3 is made up of 15 amino acids. The CDR3 sequence: CASSEDGSGTDTQYF. Complete variable domain (other parts from reference TRBV2 and TRBJ2-3): EPEVTQTPSHQVTQMGQEVILRCVPISNHLYFYWYRQILGQKVEFLVSFYNNEISEKSEIFDDQFSVERPDGSNFTLKIRSTKLEDSAMYFCASSEDGSGTDTQYFGPGTRLTVL.

This chain connects TRBV4-1 to TRBJ1-1. CDR1 is MGHRA and CDR2 is YSYEKL in the germline V gene. The CDR3 spans 15 residues. This CDR3 is CASSQIGERNTEAFF.

V and J are TRBV20-1 and TRBJ2-3; absent DNA, TCRdb's TRBD2 call cannot be checked. Germline CDR1 is DFQATT and CDR2 is SNEGSKA (reference sequence). CDR3 length: 17 amino acids. CDR3 sequence reads: CSASNLAGARVTDTQYF.

The V and J genes are TRBV12-3 or TRBV12-4 and TRBJ2-5; TCRdb names TRBD2, which stays unverified in the absence of DNA. The CDR3 has 16 residues. This chain's CDR3 is CASSRGLAGPGETQYF.

This chain joins TRBV20-1 and TRBJ2-7; lacking DNA, the TRBD1 call made by TCRdb goes unchecked. There are 15 residues in the CDR3. Germline CDR1 reads DFQATT; CDR2 reads SNEGSKA (reference sequence). The CDR3 protein is CSARNLQGSSYEQYF.

The CDR3 is CASSGLLVSGNTIYF. The J gene is TRBJ1-3, the V gene TRBV12-3 or TRBV12-4. This CDR3 region has 15 residues.

The chain employs TRBV7-3 and TRBJ2-1. The length of the CDR3 is 14 residues. Germline V gene sequence: CDR1 SGHTA, CDR2 FQGTGA. The CDR3 here is CASSRSNSYNEQFF.

The V gene is TRBV28, the J gene TRBJ2-7; the D gene TCRdb calls, TRBD1, cannot be checked with no DNA. Looked up from germline, CDR1 is MDHEN and CDR2 is SYDVKM. The CDR3 length is 14 residues. CDR3 in amino acids: CASSLAPGAYEQYF.

CDR3 sequence: CASSEWDSRYTF. This chain links TRBV25-1 with TRBJ1-2. The germline gives CDR1 MGHDK, CDR2 SYGVNS. CDR3 length: 12 residues.

The gene calls are TRBV6-5 and TRBJ2-7; with no DNA, the TCRdb D assignment of TRBD1 cannot be verified. The CDR3 has 15 amino acids. Germline CDR1 MNHEY, CDR2 SVGAGI. Here the CDR3 reads CASSFVGGPAYEQYF.

J is TRBJ2-1 and V is TRBV6-5. Germline CDR1 and CDR2: MNHEY and SVGAGI. This CDR3 comprises 17 residues. CDR3 sequence: CASNSRRRQSSYNEQFF.

The chain has TRBV5-1 and TRBJ2-2; checking the TCRdb D call of TRBD2 is not possible without DNA. Germline V gives CDR1 SGHRS, CDR2 YFSETQ. This CDR3 has 16 amino acids. This chain's CDR3 is CASGVLADLNTGELFF.